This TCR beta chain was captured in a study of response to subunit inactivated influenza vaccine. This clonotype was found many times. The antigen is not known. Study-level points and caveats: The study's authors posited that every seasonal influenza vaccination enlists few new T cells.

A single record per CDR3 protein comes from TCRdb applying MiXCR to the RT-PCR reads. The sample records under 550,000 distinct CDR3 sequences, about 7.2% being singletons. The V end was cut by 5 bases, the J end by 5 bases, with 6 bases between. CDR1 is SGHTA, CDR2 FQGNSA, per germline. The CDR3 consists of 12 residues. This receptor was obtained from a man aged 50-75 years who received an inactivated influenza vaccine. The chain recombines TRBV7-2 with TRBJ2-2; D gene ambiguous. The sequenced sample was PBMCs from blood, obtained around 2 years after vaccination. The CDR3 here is CASSGWTGELFF. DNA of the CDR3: TGTGCCAGCAGCGGGTGGACCGGGGAGCTGTTTTTT.